This record looks at one TCR beta chain sequence and its context. What it recognizes is unknown. These data originate in a study of response to subunit inactivated influenza vaccine. Study-level findings and limits: Each seasonal flu vaccination may recruit only limited new T cells, authors suggested.

In TCRdb, the RT-PCR reads were re-called with MiXCR into one record per CDR3 protein. Seen here are approximately 530,000 distinct CDR3 sequences, 13% observed once, and the top ten hold 13%. This TCR was recovered from a man aged 50 or older who received an inactivated influenza vaccine. Sequenced here: PBMCs from blood, sampled about 6 weeks after vaccination.

CDR3 sequence: CASYTGTGGETQYF. The CDR3 coding sequence is TGCGCCAGCTATACCGGGACAGGGGGAGAGACCCAGTACTTC. This chain uses TRBV5-1 with TRBJ2-5; 11 nucleotides line up with TRBD1. The length of the CDR3 is 14 residues. The trim removed 7 bases at V and 4 bases at J, leaving 6 bases unmatched. Per the germline V gene, CDR1 is SGHRS and CDR2 is YFSETQ.